This T cell receptor (beta chain) was sequenced in a study of T cells expressing NK-cell markers. TCRdb reprocessed the 5' RACE reads, keeping one entry per CDR3 protein, no DNA. In all, the sample yields roughly 170,000 distinct CDR3 sequences. The sequenced sample consisted of blood T cells: a sorted CD56 or NKG2C T cell subset, CD4+ or CD8+ T cells, or bulk PBMC T cells (not recorded which). The clonotype comes from a woman aged 18 to 69 in good health.

The CDR3 loop reads CASSPQGMGYEQYF. V is TRBV4-1 and J is TRBJ2-7; lacking DNA, the TRBD1 call made by TCRdb goes unchecked. This CDR3 has 14 residues. Per the germline V gene, CDR1 is MGHRA and CDR2 is YSYEKL.